This T cell receptor (beta chain) was retrieved from a study of T cells in Graves' hyperthyroidism and ophthalmopathy. It was uncontrolled infection, other autoimmune disease, pregnancy or lactation that excluded patients. The PBMCs were taken from about 10 ml of fresh peripheral blood. V was trimmed by 0 bases and J by 3 bases, leaving 12 bases between them. Germline CDR1 and CDR2: LGHDT and YNNKEL (reference sequence). CDR3 length equals 16 residues. Authors of the study amplified TCR beta CDR3 regions from RNA transcripts. The HTBI set primed first-round TCR CDR3 RT-PCR. A single record per CDR3 protein comes from TCRdb applying MiXCR to the multiplex PCR reads. This sample has about half a million distinct CDR3 sequences, with 15% to 20% found just once. Overall study findings and caveats: Blood shared most expanded thyroid clonotypes above 0.001.

The sample holds many counts of this clonotype. Its antigen remains unidentified. The receptor comes from a man in his forties with Graves' ophthalmopathy. Source material: blood. The chain joins TRBV3-1 to TRBJ2-1; D may be TRBD1 (5 bases). The DNA for the CDR3 is TGTGCCAGCAGCCAAGAAAAAGGTCAGGGCTACAATGAGCAGTTCTTC. The encoded protein is CASSQEKGQGYNEQFF.